This T cell receptor beta chain was retrieved from a study of cytomegalovirus exposure and HLA in healthy donors. In the PCR, 60 Vbeta and 13 Jbeta primers were used. Libraries were prepared by immunoSEQ multiplex PCR; TCRdb keeps only in-frame clonotypes and omits some of them. This repertoire includes about 190,000 clones. After removal of 5 bases from V and 1 base from J, the junction contained 2 bases not matched to a gene. Germline CDR1 is MNHNY and CDR2 is SVGAGI (reference sequence). The CDR3 totals 13 residues. This clonotype was sampled from a woman in her twenties or thirties in good health and CMV-seropositive. This chain uses TRBV6-6 with TRBJ2-7; TRBD1 agrees at 7 bases. Source material: PBMCs. CDR3: CASSRQGSYEQYF. The CDR3 nucleotides are TGTGCCAGCAGTCGACAGGGTTCCTACGAGCAGTACTTC.